These 21 T cell receptor beta chains share one sample of origin, sequenced in a study of PD-1 blockade in classical Hodgkin lymphoma. Time point of the sample: cycle 4 day 1 (C4D1), after more than five weeks of nivolumab. The patients all showed relapse after autologous stem cell transplantation, while their brentuximab vedotin exposure varied. Sequencing used immunoSEQ multiplex PCR; TCRdb keeps in-frame clones, though not all of them. Of about 93,000 clones in the sample, about 77% were seen once. Sequencing used peripheral blood mononuclear cells (PBMCs), obtained before the fourth cycle of nivolumab. All receptors come from a human donor with classical Hodgkin lymphoma.

The chain combines TRBV5-4 with TRBJ1-1; 8 positions agree with TRBD1. This CDR3 has 15 amino acids. CDR1 and CDR2 (germline): SGHNT, YYREEE (reference sequence). The junction had 6 bases not matched to a gene; V was cut back by 5 bases and J by 0 bases. The DNA for the CDR3 is TGTGCCAGCAGAATCGGACAGGGAATGAACACTGAAGCTTTCTTT. It yields the protein CASRIGQGMNTEAFF.

This clone was counted between two and nine times. The V gene is TRBV7-8, the J gene TRBJ2-7; tentative D call: TRBD1 (5 bases). The CDR3 runs to 15 residues. The germline V gene encodes CDR1 SGHVS and CDR2 FQNEAQ. Trimming took off 1 base at V and 1 base at J, with 11 bases between the two ends. CDR3 nucleotides: TGTGCCAGCAGCTTAGAAGGGGCAGCTTCCTACGAGCAGTACTTC. Encoded protein: CASSLEGAASYEQYF.

The chain has TRBV19 and TRBJ1-6, with 8 nucleotides matching TRBD1. This CDR3 is built from 17 residues. J gave up 0 bases and V 4 bases, and 5 bases lay outside the gene matches. From germline, CDR1 is LNHDA and CDR2 SQIVND (reference sequence). The CDR3, as DNA: TGTGCCAGTAGTAGCGACAGGGGCGGCTCCTATAATTCACCCCTCCACTTT. This translates into CASSSDRGGSYNSPLHF.

The chain recombines TRBV6-5 with TRBJ2-1, with D possibly matching TRBD1 (6 bases). The CDR3 length is 12 residues. The V gene lost 10 bases and the J gene lost 9 bases, with 16 bases spanning the gap. The germline V gene has CDR1 MNHEY and CDR2 SVGAGI. The CDR3 sequence: CATQVGAAEQFF. The CDR3 DNA sequence: TGTGCCACCCAGGTGGGGGCGGCTGAGCAGTTCTTC.

The J gene is TRBJ2-7, the V gene TRBV6-5; a weak D match, TRBD2 (6 bases). Germline V gene sequence: CDR1 MNHEY, CDR2 SVGAGI. Trimming removed 2 bases at V and 2 bases at J, with 16 bases between. CDR3 length: 16 amino acids. This CDR3 is CASSYPRTEGTYEQYF. CDR3 nucleotides: TGTGCCAGCAGTTACCCCCGGACGGAGGGGACCTACGAGCAGTACTTC.

The J gene is TRBJ2-7, the V gene TRBV4-3; D remains unclear. The length of the CDR3 is 14 residues. CDR1 LGHNA and CDR2 YSLEER come from the germline V gene. V lost 0 bases and J lost 3, with 9 bases in between. This chain's CDR3 is CASSQEFGNYEQYF. The CDR3 DNA reads TGCGCCAGCAGCCAAGAGTTTGGGAACTACGAGCAGTACTTC.

The chain recombines TRBV28 with TRBJ1-1; D might be TRBD1 (5 bases). CDR3 length: 15 amino acids. Germline V gene sequence: CDR1 MDHEN, CDR2 SYDVKM. Trimming shortened V by 2 bases and J by 3 bases, and 13 bases separated the two germline ends. The CDR3 loop is CASSLRMGQYTEAFF. The CDR3 DNA follows: TGTGCCAGCAGTTTACGGATGGGGCAGTACACTGAAGCTTTCTTT.

The V and J genes are TRBV9 and TRBJ2-5; D perhaps matches TRBD1 (6 bases). The CDR3 is made up of 16 amino acids. Per the germline V gene, CDR1 is SGDLS and CDR2 is YYNGEE. V lost 0 bases, J lost 2 bases, and 14 bases lay in between. The CDR3 coding sequence is TGTGCCAGCAGCGTAGGTTGGGGGCTTGGTCAAGAGACCCAGTACTTC. It encodes CASSVGWGLGQETQYF.

In its sample, this clone was seen a few times. The chain recombines TRBV6-6 with TRBJ1-2, with D possibly TRBD1 on 5 matching bases. The ends were cut back, 8 bases at V and 1 base at J, with 8 bases in the middle. The CDR3 covers 12 residues. The germline V gene encodes CDR1 MNHNY and CDR2 SVGAGI (reference sequence). This CDR3 is CASLGRNYGYTF. The DNA for the CDR3 is TGTGCCAGCCTGGGGCGTAACTATGGCTACACCTTC.

This chain connects TRBV7-2 to TRBJ1-1; perhaps TRBD1 as D (5 bases). The germline V gene encodes CDR1 SGHTA and CDR2 FQGNSA. This CDR3 contains 13 residues. The germline V and J ends were trimmed by 0 bases and 11 bases, with 13 bases remaining between them. CDR3 bases: TGTGCCAGCAGCTTAGCGAGGGGAGGTAGGGCTTTCTTT. Protein sequence: CASSLARGGRAFF.

V is TRBV7-6 and J is TRBJ2-1; 10 nucleotides align to TRBD2. V was clipped by 1 base and J by 4 bases; unmatched bases: 4. The length of the CDR3 is 16 residues. Germline V gives CDR1 SGHVS, CDR2 FNYEAQ. This CDR3 is CASSLEGTSVYNEQFF. The CDR3 DNA reads as TGTGCCAGCAGCTTAGAGGGGACTAGCGTATACAATGAGCAGTTCTTC.

The V gene is TRBV7-3, the J gene TRBJ2-7; the D gene is possibly TRBD1 (6 bases). There are 18 residues in the CDR3. The germline gives CDR1 SGHTA, CDR2 FQGTGA. V was shortened by 6 bases and J by 0 bases, with 24 bases between the two germline ends. The CDR3 reads CASRHIWARDKSSYEQYF. CDR3 nucleotide sequence: TGTGCCAGCAGACATATTTGGGCCCGGGACAAAAGCTCCTACGAGCAGTACTTC.

The chain joins TRBV6-1 to TRBJ1-5, with TRBD1 as a possible D gene (6 bases). The CDR3 contains 17 residues. In germline, CDR1 is MNHNS, CDR2 SASEGT. V lost 3 bases to trimming and J lost 5 bases, with 20 bases between them. The CDR3 DNA reads TGTGCCAGCAGTGACCAACCGGGGGGGGCCTTTTATCAGCCCCAGCATTTT. Translating it yields CASSDQPGGAFYQPQHF.

The CDR3 spells CASSMTDRYRGPLHF. DNA of the CDR3: TGTGCCAGTAGTATGACCGACAGGTACCGGGGACCCCTCCACTTT. The genes are TRBV19 and TRBJ1-6; maybe TRBD1 (6 bases). Germline V gene sequence: CDR1 LNHDA, CDR2 SQIVND (reference sequence). V was trimmed by 3 bases and J by 12 bases, leaving 18 bases between them. This CDR3 contains 15 residues.

The V gene is TRBV11-3, the J gene TRBJ2-2, with 12 bases identical to TRBD1. Per germline, CDR1 SGHNT and CDR2 YENEEA. This CDR3 comprises 16 residues. Germline trimming cut 5 bases from V and 8 bases from J; bases unmatched to any gene: 9. CDR3 sequence: CASSLRDRGRIGELFF. The CDR3 coding sequence is TGTGCCAGCAGCCTCCGGGACAGGGGGCGCATAGGGGAGCTGTTTTTT.

This sequence joins TRBV2 and TRBJ2-5, with D unresolved. The V gene's germline CDR1 is SNHLY and CDR2 FYNNEI. The V end was cut by 3 bases, the J end by 5 bases, with 13 bases between. The CDR3 consists of 14 residues. The CDR3 here is CASSDFPSGETQYF. The CDR3 DNA follows: TGTGCCAGCAGTGATTTCCCGTCGGGTGAGACCCAGTACTTC.

This sequence joins TRBV11-2 and TRBJ1-4; D not resolved. Looked up from germline, CDR1 is SGHAT and CDR2 is FQNNGV. The CDR3 contains 16 residues. V lost 1 base to trimming and J lost 4 bases, with 13 bases between them. CDR3 bases: TGTGCCAGCAGCTTAGGGCCCTGGGTCGGTAATGAAAAACTGTTTTTT. This codes for CASSLGPWVGNEKLFF.

The chain employs TRBV6-1 and TRBJ1-5, with 7 bases fitting TRBD1. Unmatched junction bases numbered 6, after V lost 6 bases and J lost 4 bases. CDR1 and CDR2 (germline): MNHNS, SASEGT. The CDR3 is 14 residues long. CDR3 residues: CASRAGTDNQPQHF. The CDR3 coding sequence is TGTGCCAGCAGGGCCGGGACAGATAATCAGCCCCAGCATTTT.

This chain connects TRBV7-6 to TRBJ1-1, with TRBD1 as a possible D gene (5 bases). V was clipped by 2 bases and J by 5 bases, with 12 bases between them. The CDR3 is 14 residues long. Germline CDR1 reads SGHVS; CDR2 reads FNYEAQ. DNA of the CDR3: TGTGCCAGCAGCTTAAGGCTCGGGGGGACTGAAGCTTTCTTT. It yields the protein CASSLRLGGTEAFF.

The CDR3 region has the DNA TGTGCCAGCAGTGAGCAGGGACCGCCTGGAAACACCATATATTTT. Translating gives CASSEQGPPGNTIYF. The chain recombines TRBV2 with TRBJ1-3; D perhaps matches TRBD1 (5 bases). V lost 3 bases to trimming and J lost 2 bases, with 11 bases between them. The CDR3 sequence is 15 residues long. The germline V gene encodes CDR1 SNHLY and CDR2 FYNNEI. The whole variable domain, remainder taken from reference TRBV2 and TRBJ1-3, is EPEVTQTPSHQVTQMGQEVILRCVPISNHLYFYWYRQILGQKVEFLVSFYNNEISEKSEIFDDQFSVERPDGSNFTLKIRSTKLEDSAMYFCASSEQGPPGNTIYFGEGSWLTVV.

J is TRBJ1-4 and V is TRBV5-1, with TRBD1 identical over 7 bases. J lost 5 bases, V lost 2 bases, and 3 bases had no gene match. Per germline, CDR1 SGHRS and CDR2 YFSETQ. The CDR3 has 14 amino acids. CDR3: CASSFRGSNEKLFF. The CDR3 DNA reads TGCGCCAGCAGCTTCAGGGGGAGCAATGAAAAACTGTTTTTT.